The source of this T cell receptor (beta chain) is a study of T cell clusters in autoimmune cytopenias. Overall study results and limits: TRB repertoire shifts in secondary cytopenia and chronic lymphocytic leukemia mostly reflected lymphoma, not autoimmunity.

Multiplex touch-down PCR amplified TRB using TRB-A and TRB-B pools in one tube. TCRdb reworked the multiplex PCR reads into one entry per CDR3 protein, no DNA. This sample's table has roughly 9,000 distinct CDR3 sequences. Each sample's input was 250 ng genomic DNA, about 38,000 genome equivalents. This CDR3 contains 13 residues. Germline-derived CDR1 and CDR2 are SGHNT and YYREEE (reference sequence). Considering frequency, this clonotype is medium-sized. Its antigen is still unknown. The clonotype comes from a human donor with an autoimmune cytopenia or autoimmune hepatitis (not recorded which). The chain joins TRBV5-4 to TRBJ2-5; TCRdb indicates TRBD1, and absent DNA this call remains unverified. Material: peripheral blood. The CDR3 protein is CASSYTGEKTQYF.